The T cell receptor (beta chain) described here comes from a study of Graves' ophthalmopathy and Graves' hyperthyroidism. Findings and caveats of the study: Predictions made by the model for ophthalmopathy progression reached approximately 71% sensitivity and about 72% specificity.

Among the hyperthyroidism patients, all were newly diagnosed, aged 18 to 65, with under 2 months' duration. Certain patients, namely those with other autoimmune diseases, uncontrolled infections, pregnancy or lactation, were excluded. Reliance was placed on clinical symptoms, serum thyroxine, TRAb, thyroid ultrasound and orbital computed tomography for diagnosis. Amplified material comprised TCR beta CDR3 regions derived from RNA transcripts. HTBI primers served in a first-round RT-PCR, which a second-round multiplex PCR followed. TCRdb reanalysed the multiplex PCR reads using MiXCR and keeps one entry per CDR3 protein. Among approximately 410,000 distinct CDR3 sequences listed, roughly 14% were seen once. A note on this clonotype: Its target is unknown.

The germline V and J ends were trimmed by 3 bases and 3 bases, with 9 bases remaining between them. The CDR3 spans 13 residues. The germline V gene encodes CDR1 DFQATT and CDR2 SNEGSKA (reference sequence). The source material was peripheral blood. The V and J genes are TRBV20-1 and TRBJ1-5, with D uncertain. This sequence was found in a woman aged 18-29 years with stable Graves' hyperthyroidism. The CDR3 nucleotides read TGCAGTGCTAGCTCGTCGGCCAATCAGCCCCAGCATTTT. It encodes CSASSSANQPQHF.